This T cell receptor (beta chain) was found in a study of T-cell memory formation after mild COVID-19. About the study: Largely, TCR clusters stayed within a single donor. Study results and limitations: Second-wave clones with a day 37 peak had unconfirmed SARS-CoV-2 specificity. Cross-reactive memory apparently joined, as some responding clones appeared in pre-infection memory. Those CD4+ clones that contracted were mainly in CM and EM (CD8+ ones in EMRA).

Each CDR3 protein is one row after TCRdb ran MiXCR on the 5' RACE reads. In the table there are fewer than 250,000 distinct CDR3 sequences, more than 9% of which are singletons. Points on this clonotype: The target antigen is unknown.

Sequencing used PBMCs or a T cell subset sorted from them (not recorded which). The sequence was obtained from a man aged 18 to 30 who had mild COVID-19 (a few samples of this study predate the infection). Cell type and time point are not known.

The CDR3 here is CATSAPSGQGDNEQFF. CDR3 sequence (DNA): TGTGCCACCTCGGCGCCGAGTGGGCAAGGGGACAATGAGCAGTTCTTC. The chain is built from TRBV24-1 and TRBJ2-1, with a weak D call TRBD1 (5 bases). CDR3 length equals 16 residues. Per the germline V gene, CDR1 is KGHDR and CDR2 is SFDVKD. Trimming removed 9 bases at V and 5 bases at J, with 22 bases between.